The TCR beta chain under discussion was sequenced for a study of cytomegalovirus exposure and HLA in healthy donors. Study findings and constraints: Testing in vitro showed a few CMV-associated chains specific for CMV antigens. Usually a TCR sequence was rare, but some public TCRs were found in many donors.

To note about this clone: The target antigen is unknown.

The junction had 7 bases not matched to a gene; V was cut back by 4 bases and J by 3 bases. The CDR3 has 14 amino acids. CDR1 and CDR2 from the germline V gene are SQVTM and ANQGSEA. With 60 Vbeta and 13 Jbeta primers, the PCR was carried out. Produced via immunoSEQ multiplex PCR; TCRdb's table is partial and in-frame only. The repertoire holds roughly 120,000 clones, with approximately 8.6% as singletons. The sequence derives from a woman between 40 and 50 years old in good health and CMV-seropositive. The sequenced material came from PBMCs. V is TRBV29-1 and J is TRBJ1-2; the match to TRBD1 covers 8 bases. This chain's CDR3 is CSVVGGQGDYGYTF. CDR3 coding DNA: TGCAGCGTTGTGGGAGGACAGGGAGACTATGGCTACACCTTC. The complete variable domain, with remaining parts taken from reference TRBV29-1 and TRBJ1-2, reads SAVISQKPSRDICQRGTSLTIQCQVDSQVTMMFWYRQQPGQSLTLIATANQGSEATYESGFVIDKFPISRPNLTFSTLTVSNMSPEDSSIYLCSVVGGQGDYGYTFGSGTRLTVV.